A single sample is the source of the 21 T cell receptor beta chains below, sequenced in a study of cytomegalovirus exposure and HLA in healthy donors. Primers included in the PCR were 60 Vbeta and 13 Jbeta primers. Clones were sequenced by immunoSEQ multiplex PCR, and TCRdb holds only the in-frame ones, with some missing. The profile shows approximately 87,000 clones, about 76% of them singletons. The sample comprised PBMCs. The receptors here all came from a woman in her 70s in good health and CMV-seropositive.

V is TRBV7-9 and J is TRBJ2-1; no clear D gene. The germline V gene encodes CDR1 SEHNR and CDR2 FQNEAQ (reference sequence). The CDR3 totals 16 residues. V was pared by 6 bases and J by 0 bases, with 15 bases between. CDR3 nucleotide sequence: TGTGCCAGCAGTCCCTCGGTACCTAGCTCCTACAATGAGCAGTTCTTC. It translates to CASSPSVPSSYNEQFF. The full variable domain, rest sourced from reference TRBV7-9 and TRBJ2-1, is DTGVSQNPRHKITKRGQNVTFRCDPISEHNRLYWYRQTLGQGPEFLTYFQNEAQLEKSRLLSDRFSAERPKGSFSTLEIQRTEQGDSAMYLCASSPSVPSSYNEQFFGPGTRLTVL.

This clone is a singleton in its sample. This sequence joins TRBV19 and TRBJ2-1; 10 positions match TRBD2. Trimming took 3 bases from V and 3 from J; bases not matched to a gene: 5. Germline lookup yields CDR1 LNHDA and CDR2 SQIVND (reference sequence). This CDR3 region has 16 residues. CDR3 nucleotides: TGTGCCAGTAGTATTTCGACTAGCGGGTACTACAATGAGCAGTTCTTC. This codes for CASSISTSGYYNEQFF.

The chain recombines TRBV10-3 with TRBJ2-3, with D uncertain. The CDR3 totals 11 residues. Germline-derived CDR1 and CDR2 are ENHRY and SYGVKD. V dropped 5 bases and J dropped 5 bases, with 5 bases sitting between them. Here the CDR3 DNA reads TGTGCCATCAGTCCGGGAGATACGCAGTATTTT. Amino acids: CAISPGDTQYF.

The chain employs TRBV2 and TRBJ1-5; 9 bases are shared with TRBD1. Germline V gene sequence: CDR1 SNHLY, CDR2 FYNNEI. The J segment lost 6 bases and the V segment lost 6 bases, leaving 9 bases of the junction unmatched. The CDR3 totals 15 residues. The chain's CDR3 is CASRDNRGLAQPQHF. The CDR3 DNA is TGTGCCAGCAGGGACAACAGGGGGCTGGCTCAGCCCCAGCATTTT.

This chain joins TRBV4-1 and TRBJ1-4; 7 nucleotides agree with TRBD1. Trimming removed 0 bases from V and 3 bases from J; junction bases left unmatched: 4. CDR3 length: 16 amino acids. Germline CDR1 reads MGHRA; CDR2 reads YSYEKL. The CDR3 loop is CASSQDMTGSNEKLFF. CDR3 DNA: TGCGCCAGCAGCCAAGATATGACAGGGTCTAATGAAAAACTGTTTTTT.

The chain joins TRBV7-2 to TRBJ1-1, with a possible D match to TRBD1 (6 bases). CDR1 is SGHTA, CDR2 FQGNSA, per germline. This CDR3 has 16 residues. V lost 5 bases to trimming and J lost 1 base, with 17 bases between them. CDR3 region: CASSPGAGGGNTEAFF. CDR3 nucleotides: TGTGCCAGCAGCCCGGGGGCGGGGGGAGGGAACACTGAAGCTTTCTTT.

V gene TRBV13 combines with J gene TRBJ2-7, with D possibly being TRBD2 (5 bases). Per the germline V gene, CDR1 is PRHDT and CDR2 is FYEKMQ (reference sequence). Between the trimmed V and J ends, which lost 8 bases and 0 bases, there was a span of 11 bases. The CDR3 length is 13 residues. In DNA, the CDR3 is TGTGCCAGCTCACAAGGGAGCTCCTACGAGCAGTACTTC. Translation gives CASSQGSSYEQYF.

The chain combines TRBV12-5 with TRBJ2-7; TRBD1 is a possible D gene (6 bases). The V gene's germline CDR1 is LGHNT and CDR2 FRNRAP. CDR3 length equals 14 residues. V lost 4 bases and J 7 bases, leaving 17 bases between the germline ends. CDR3 sequence (DNA): TGTGCTAGTGGTTCTACGGTGGGGGCGGATGAGCAGTACTTC. It encodes CASGSTVGADEQYF.

The chain employs TRBV27 and TRBJ2-1; D gene uncertain. Trimming cost V 7 bases and J 4 bases, with 11 bases left between them. The length of the CDR3 is 13 residues. Germline V gives CDR1 MNHEY, CDR2 SMNVEV (reference sequence). CDR3 residues: CASTPKPYNEQFF. The CDR3 nucleotides read TGTGCCAGCACCCCGAAGCCGTACAATGAGCAGTTCTTC.

This clone is medium-sized (0.01 to 0.1%) by share. V and J are TRBV4-3 and TRBJ1-4, with TRBD1 matching over 7 bases. The CDR3 runs 16 residues. The V segment lost 0 bases and the J segment 7 bases; nucleotides outside the gene matches: 8. Germline CDR1 is LGHNA and CDR2 is YSLEER. CDR3 in amino acids: CASSQDRAGGGEKLFF. DNA of the CDR3: TGCGCCAGCAGCCAAGATAGGGCAGGGGGTGGTGAAAAACTGTTTTTT.

J is TRBJ2-2 and V is TRBV9; 8 bases line up with TRBD1. CDR1 SGDLS and CDR2 YYNGEE come from the germline V gene. The CDR3 sequence is 17 residues long. Trimming took 0 bases from V and 2 from J; bases not matched to a gene: 6. The CDR3 DNA reads as TGTGCCAGCAGCGTAGGCGGGACAGGACTAAACACCGGGGAGCTGTTTTTT. Translation: CASSVGGTGLNTGELFF.

The chain employs TRBV28 and TRBJ2-7; 12 positions match TRBD2. The germline V gene has CDR1 MDHEN and CDR2 SYDVKM. Trimming at V came to 7 bases and at J to 3 bases, leaving 4 bases not matched to a gene. This CDR3 has 14 amino acids. CDR3 protein: CASIPGLAGYEQYF. The CDR3 bases are TGTGCCAGCATCCCGGGACTAGCGGGCTACGAGCAGTACTTC.

The CDR3 nucleotides read TGTGCCAGCAGCTGGACAGTTTCCTACGAGCAGTACTTC. Protein sequence: CASSWTVSYEQYF. The V call is TRBV27, the J call TRBJ2-7, with D perhaps TRBD1 (6 bases). This CDR3 spans 13 amino acids. Germline V CDR1 and CDR2: MNHEY, SMNVEV (reference sequence). The V gene lost 6 bases and the J gene lost 1 base, with 10 bases spanning the gap.

The chain couples TRBV5-1 to TRBJ2-5, with D possibly matching TRBD1 (6 bases). The end of the DNA fits TRBJ2-7 better, so the J call may be wrong. Germline assignment: CDR1 SGHRS and CDR2 YFSETQ. This CDR3 spans 14 amino acids. Written as DNA, the CDR3 is TGCGCCAGCAGCTCACCCGACAGGTCCTACGAGCAGTACTTC. Its protein is CASSSPDRSYEQYF.

This clone has only one observation. The chain links TRBV4-1 to TRBJ1-6, with 10 bases lining up with TRBD1. The ends lost 0 bases at V and 10 bases at J; junction bases unmatched: 6. The germline V gene encodes CDR1 MGHRA and CDR2 YSYEKL. The CDR3 contains 16 residues. In DNA form, the CDR3 reads TGCGCCAGCAGCCAAGACTCCGGGACAGGGGTCTCACCCCTCCACTTT. Its translation is CASSQDSGTGVSPLHF.

V gene TRBV19 combines with J gene TRBJ2-1; 11 bases match TRBD1. This CDR3 has 17 amino acids. The V gene end was trimmed by 11 bases and the J gene end by 5 bases; junction bases not matched to a gene: 17. Germline V gives CDR1 LNHDA, CDR2 SQIVND (reference sequence). The CDR3 DNA follows: TGTGCCTCAACCGGGACAGGGGGAATATTGGGGCACAATGAGCAGTTCTTC. It specifies CASTGTGGILGHNEQFF.

CDR3 sequence (DNA): TGCGCCAGCAGCCAACACCCGGTGGGAGGGCCCATTCAGCCCCAGCATTTT. Its protein is CASSQHPVGGPIQPQHF. The V and J genes are TRBV4-1 and TRBJ1-5; D is undetermined. Germline CDR1 MGHRA, CDR2 YSYEKL. Trimming left V 2 bases short and J 6 bases short, with 20 bases between. The CDR3 is made up of 17 amino acids.

The chain combines TRBV2 with TRBJ1-6; 8 bases match TRBD1. Germline trimming cut 8 bases from V and 6 bases from J; bases unmatched to any gene: 6. The CDR3 is 14 residues long. The germline V gene has CDR1 SNHLY and CDR2 FYNNEI. DNA for the CDR3: TGTGCCAGCGCCAGGGGGCGCGGTAATTCACCCCTCCACTTT. This sequence encodes CASARGRGNSPLHF.

The chain uses TRBV19 and TRBJ1-2; maybe TRBD1 (6 bases). This CDR3 comprises 13 residues. The germline gives CDR1 LNHDA, CDR2 SQIVND (reference sequence). Trimming pared 3 bases from V and 6 bases from J, leaving 11 bases between. The DNA of the CDR3 is TGTGCCAGTAGTATGGTCAGGGGAGATGGCTACACCTTC. It yields the protein CASSMVRGDGYTF.

V usage is TRBV20-1 and J usage is TRBJ1-2; 7 bases align to TRBD1. CDR3 size: 11 residues. In germline, CDR1 is DFQATT, CDR2 SNEGSKA (reference sequence). The CDR3 sequence: CRTGNPYGYTF. The CDR3, as DNA: TGCAGGACAGGGAACCCCTATGGCTACACCTTC.

The V gene is TRBV30, the J gene TRBJ2-3; D remains ambiguous. V lost 5 bases and J 2 bases, leaving 17 bases between the germline ends. CDR1 GTSNPN and CDR2 SVGIG come from the germline V gene (reference sequence). CDR3 size: 15 residues. CDR3 DNA sequence: TGTGCCTGGGGCGCAGCGCTCGCAGTCACAGATACGCAGTATTTT. Encoded protein: CAWGAALAVTDTQYF.